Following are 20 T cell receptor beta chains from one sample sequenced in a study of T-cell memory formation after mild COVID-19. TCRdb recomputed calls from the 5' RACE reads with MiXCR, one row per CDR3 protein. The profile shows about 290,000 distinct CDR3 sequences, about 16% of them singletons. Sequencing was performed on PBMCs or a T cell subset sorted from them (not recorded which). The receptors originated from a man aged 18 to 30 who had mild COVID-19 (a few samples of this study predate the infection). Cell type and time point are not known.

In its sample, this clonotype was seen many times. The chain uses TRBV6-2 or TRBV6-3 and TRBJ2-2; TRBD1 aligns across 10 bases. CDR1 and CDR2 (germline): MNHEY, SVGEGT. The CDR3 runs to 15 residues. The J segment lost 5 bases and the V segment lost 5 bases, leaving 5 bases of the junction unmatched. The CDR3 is CASSTGTGETGELFF. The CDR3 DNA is TGTGCCAGCAGTACAGGGACAGGGGAAACCGGGGAGCTGTTTTTT.

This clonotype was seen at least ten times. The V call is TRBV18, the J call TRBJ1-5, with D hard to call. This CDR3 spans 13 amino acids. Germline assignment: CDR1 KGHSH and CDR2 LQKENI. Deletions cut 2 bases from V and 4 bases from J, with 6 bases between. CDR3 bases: TGTGCCAGCTCACCAGAAGGGAATCAGCCCCAGCATTTT. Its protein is CASSPEGNQPQHF.

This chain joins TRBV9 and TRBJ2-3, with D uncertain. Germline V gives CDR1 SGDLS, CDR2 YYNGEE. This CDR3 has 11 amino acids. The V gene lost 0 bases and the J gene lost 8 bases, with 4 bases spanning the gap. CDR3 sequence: CASSVEGTQYF. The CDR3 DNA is TGTGCCAGCAGCGTAGAAGGTACGCAGTATTTT.

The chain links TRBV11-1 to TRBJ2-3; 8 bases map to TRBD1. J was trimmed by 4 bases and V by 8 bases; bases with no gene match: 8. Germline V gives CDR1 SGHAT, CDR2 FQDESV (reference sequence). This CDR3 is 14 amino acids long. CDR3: CASRRQGSADTQYF. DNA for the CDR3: TGTGCCAGCCGCCGACAGGGGAGCGCAGATACGCAGTATTTT.

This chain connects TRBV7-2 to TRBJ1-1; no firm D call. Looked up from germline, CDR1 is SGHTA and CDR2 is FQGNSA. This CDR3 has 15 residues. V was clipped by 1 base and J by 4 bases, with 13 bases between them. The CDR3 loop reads CASSLVSSLGTEAFF. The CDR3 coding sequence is TGTGCCAGCAGCTTAGTTTCGAGTTTGGGCACTGAAGCTTTCTTT.

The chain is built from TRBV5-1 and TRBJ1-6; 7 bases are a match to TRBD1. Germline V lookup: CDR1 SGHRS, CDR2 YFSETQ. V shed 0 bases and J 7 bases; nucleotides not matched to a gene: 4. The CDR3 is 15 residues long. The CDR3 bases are TGCGCCAGCAGCTTGGGAGGGGGCAGGAATTCACCCCTCCACTTT. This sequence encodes CASSLGGGRNSPLHF.

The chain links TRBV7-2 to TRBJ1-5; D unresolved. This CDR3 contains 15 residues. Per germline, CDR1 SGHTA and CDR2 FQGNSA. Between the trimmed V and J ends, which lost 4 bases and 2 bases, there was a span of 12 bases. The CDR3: CASSWGQSGNQPQHF. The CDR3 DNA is TGTGCCAGCAGCTGGGGTCAGTCGGGCAATCAGCCCCAGCATTTT. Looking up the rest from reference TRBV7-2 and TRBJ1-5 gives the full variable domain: GAGVSQSPSNKVTEKGKDVELRCDPISGHTALYWYRQSLGQGLEFLIYFQGNSAPDKSGLPSDRFSAERTGGSVSTLTIQRTQQEDSAVYLCASSWGQSGNQPQHFGDGTRLSIL.

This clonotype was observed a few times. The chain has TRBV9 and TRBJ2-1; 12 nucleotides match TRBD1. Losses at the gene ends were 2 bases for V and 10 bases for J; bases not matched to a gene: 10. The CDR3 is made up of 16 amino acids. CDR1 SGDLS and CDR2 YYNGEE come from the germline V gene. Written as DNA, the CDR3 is TGTGCCAGCAGCGTGGACCCGGGACAGGGGGCGTACGAGCAGTTCTTC. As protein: CASSVDPGQGAYEQFF. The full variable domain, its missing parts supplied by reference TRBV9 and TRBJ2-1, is DSGVTQTPKHLITATGQRVTLRCSPRSGDLSVYWYQQSLDQGLQFLIQYYNGEERAKGNILERFSAQQFPDLHSELNLSSLELGDSALYFCASSVDPGQGAYEQFFGPGTRLTVL.

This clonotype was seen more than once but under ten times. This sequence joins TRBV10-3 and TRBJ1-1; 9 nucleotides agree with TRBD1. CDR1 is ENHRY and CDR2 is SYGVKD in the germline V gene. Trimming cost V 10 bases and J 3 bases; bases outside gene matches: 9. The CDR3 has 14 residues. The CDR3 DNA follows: TGTGCCACCTATAGACAGGGGGGTGACACTGAAGCTTTCTTT. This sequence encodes CATYRQGGDTEAFF.

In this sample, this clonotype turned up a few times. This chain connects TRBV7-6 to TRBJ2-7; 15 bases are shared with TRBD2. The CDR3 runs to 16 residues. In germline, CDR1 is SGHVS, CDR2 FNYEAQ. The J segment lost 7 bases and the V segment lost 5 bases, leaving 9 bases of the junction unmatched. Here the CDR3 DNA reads TGTGCCAGCAGCGAGGGACTAGCGGGGGGCCTAGGTGAGCAGTACGTC. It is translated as CASSEGLAGGLGEQYV.

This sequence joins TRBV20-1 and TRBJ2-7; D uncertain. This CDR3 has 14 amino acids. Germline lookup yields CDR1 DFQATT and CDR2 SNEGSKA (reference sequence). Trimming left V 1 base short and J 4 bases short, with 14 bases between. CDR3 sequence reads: CSARGAHSKYEQYF. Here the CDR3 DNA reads TGCAGTGCTAGAGGGGCCCACAGTAAATACGAGCAGTACTTC.

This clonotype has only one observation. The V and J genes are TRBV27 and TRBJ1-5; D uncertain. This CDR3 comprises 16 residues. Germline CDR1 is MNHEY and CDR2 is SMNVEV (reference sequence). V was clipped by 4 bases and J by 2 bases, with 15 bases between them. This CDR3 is CASSSTPDPGNQPQHF. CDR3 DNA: TGTGCCAGCAGTTCGACACCAGACCCGGGCAATCAGCCCCAGCATTTT.

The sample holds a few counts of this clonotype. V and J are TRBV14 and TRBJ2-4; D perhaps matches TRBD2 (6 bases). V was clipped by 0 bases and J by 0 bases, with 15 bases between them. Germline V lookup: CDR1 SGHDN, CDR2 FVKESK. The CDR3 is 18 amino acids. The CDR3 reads CASSQDPASERAKNIQYF. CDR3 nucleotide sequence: TGTGCCAGCAGCCAAGATCCGGCTAGCGAAAGAGCCAAAAACATTCAGTACTTC.

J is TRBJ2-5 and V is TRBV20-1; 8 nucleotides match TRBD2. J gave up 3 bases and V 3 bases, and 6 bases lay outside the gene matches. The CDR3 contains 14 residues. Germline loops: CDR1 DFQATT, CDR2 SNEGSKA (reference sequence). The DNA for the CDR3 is TGCAGTGCTAGCGTTAGCGGGGCGAAAGAGACCCAGTACTTC. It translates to CSASVSGAKETQYF.

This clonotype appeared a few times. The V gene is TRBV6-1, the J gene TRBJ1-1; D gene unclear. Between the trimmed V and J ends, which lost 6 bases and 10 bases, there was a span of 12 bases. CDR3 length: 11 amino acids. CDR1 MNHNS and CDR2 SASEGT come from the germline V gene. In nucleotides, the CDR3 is TGTGCCAGCAGCCTAACCGGTGGAGCTTTCTTT. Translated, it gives CASSLTGGAFF.

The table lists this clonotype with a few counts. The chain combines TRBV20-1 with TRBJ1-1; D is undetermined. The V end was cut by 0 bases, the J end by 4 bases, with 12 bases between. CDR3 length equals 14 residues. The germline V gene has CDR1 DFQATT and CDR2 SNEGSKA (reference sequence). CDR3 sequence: CSARDTGLSTEAFF. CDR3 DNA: TGCAGTGCTAGAGATACGGGGTTGAGCACTGAAGCTTTCTTT.

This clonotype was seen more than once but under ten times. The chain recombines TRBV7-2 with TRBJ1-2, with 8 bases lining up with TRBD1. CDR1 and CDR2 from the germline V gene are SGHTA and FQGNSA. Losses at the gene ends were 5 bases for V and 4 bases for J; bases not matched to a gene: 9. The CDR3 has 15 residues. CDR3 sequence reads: CASSPPPDRGYGYTF. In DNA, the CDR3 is TGTGCCAGCAGCCCCCCCCCCGACAGGGGCTATGGCTACACCTTC.

The CDR3 nucleotides read TGTGCCAGCCAAGAGGCCGGGGAGCTGTTTTTT. This codes for CASQEAGELFF. This chain connects TRBV6-5 to TRBJ2-2; D gene unclear. The CDR3 loop spans 11 amino acids. Trimming left V 8 bases short and J 6 bases short, with 7 bases between. In germline, CDR1 is MNHEY, CDR2 SVGAGI.

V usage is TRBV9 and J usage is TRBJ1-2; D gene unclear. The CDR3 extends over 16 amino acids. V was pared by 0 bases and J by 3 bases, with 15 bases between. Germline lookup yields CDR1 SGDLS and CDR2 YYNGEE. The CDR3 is CASSVVEGSEDYGYTF. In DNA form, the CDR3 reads TGTGCCAGCAGCGTAGTCGAAGGTAGTGAGGACTATGGCTACACCTTC.

In DNA, the CDR3 is TGTGCCAGCAGTGGGCGGATTAATGAAAAACTGTTTTTT. This translates into CASSGRINEKLFF. The chain carries TRBV25-1 and TRBJ1-4; D unclear. CDR1 and CDR2 from the germline V gene are MGHDK and SYGVNS. With 4 bases removed from V and 4 bases from J, the gap between germline ends came to 7 bases. The CDR3 loop spans 13 amino acids.